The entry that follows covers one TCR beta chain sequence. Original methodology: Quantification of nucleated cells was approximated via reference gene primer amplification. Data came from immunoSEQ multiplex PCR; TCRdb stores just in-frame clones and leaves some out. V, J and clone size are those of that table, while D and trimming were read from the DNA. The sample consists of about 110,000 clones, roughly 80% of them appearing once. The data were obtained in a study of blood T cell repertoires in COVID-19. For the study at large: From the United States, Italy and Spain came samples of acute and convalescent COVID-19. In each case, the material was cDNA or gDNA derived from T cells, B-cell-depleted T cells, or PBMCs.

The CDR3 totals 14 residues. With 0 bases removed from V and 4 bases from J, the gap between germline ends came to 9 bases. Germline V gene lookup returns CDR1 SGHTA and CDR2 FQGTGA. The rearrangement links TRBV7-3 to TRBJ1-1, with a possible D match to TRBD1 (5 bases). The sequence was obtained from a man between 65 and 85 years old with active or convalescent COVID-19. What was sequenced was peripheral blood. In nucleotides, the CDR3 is TGTGCCAGCAGCTTAACGAGGGACTCCACTGAAGCTTTCTTT. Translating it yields CASSLTRDSTEAFF. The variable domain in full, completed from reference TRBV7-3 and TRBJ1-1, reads GAGVSQTPSNKVTEKGKYVELRCDPISGHTALYWYRQSLGQGPEFLIYFQGTGAADDSGLPNDRFFAVRPEGSVSTLKIQRTERGDSAVYLCASSLTRDSTEAFFGQGTRLTVV.